The present TCR beta chain was sequenced within a study of PD-1 blockade in classical Hodgkin lymphoma. Sequencing used immunoSEQ multiplex PCR; TCRdb keeps in-frame clones, though not all of them. The repertoire holds fewer than 20,000 clones, with 92% as singletons. Time point defined: newly diagnosed, previously untreated cHL patient sample. The CD4+ T cells used were purified from thawed PBMCs through magnetic negative selection. Germline V gives CDR1 SGHAT, CDR2 FQNNGV. The CDR3 runs 13 residues. J lost 3 bases, V lost 5 bases, and 4 bases had no gene match. The specimen was CD4+ T cells from blood. This rearrangement joins TRBV11-2 to TRBJ2-7; the match to TRBD1 covers 7 bases. This TCR was sampled from a human donor with classical Hodgkin lymphoma. The CDR3 DNA follows: TGTGCCAGCAGCGAGGGACAGTTCTACGAGCAGTACTTC. The encoded protein is CASSEGQFYEQYF.